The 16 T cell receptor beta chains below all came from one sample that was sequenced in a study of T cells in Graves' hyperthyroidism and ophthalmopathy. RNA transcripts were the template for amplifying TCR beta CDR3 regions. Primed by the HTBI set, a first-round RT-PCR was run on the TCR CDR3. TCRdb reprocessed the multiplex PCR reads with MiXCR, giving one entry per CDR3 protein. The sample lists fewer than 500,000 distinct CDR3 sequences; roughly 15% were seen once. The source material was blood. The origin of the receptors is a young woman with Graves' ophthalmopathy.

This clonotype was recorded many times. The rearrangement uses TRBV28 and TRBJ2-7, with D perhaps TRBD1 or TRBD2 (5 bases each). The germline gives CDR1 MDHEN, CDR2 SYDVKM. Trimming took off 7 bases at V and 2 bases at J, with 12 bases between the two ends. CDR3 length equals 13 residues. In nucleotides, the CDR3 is TGTGCCAGCACCATCGGGGCCCCCTACGAGCAGTACTTC. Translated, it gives CASTIGAPYEQYF.

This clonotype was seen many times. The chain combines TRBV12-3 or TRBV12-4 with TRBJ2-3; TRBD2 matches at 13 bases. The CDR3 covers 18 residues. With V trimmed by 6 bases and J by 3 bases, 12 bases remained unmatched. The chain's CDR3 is CASRPTSGGASRTDTQYF. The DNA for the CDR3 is TGTGCCAGCAGGCCCACTAGCGGGGGGGCCTCAAGGACAGATACGCAGTATTTT.

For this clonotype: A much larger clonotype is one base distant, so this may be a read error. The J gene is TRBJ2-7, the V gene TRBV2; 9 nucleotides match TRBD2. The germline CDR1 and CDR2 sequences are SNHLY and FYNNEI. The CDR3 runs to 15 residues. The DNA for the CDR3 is TGTGCCAACAGTGACGGGCGGGGGGGCAATTACGAGCAGTACTTC. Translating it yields CANSDGRGGNYEQYF.

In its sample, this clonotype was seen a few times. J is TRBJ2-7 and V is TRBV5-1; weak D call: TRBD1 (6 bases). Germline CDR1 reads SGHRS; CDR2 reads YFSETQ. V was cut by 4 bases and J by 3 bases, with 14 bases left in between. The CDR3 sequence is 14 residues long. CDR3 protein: CASSNRVFNYEQYF. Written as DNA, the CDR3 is TGCGCCAGCAGCAACAGGGTCTTCAACTACGAGCAGTACTTC.

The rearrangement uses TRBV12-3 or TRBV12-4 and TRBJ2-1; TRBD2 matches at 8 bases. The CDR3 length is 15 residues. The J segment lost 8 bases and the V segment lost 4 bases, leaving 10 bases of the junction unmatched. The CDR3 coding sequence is TGTGCCAGCAGTTCCAAGGGACTAGTGTACGATGAGCAGTTCTTC. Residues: CASSSKGLVYDEQFF.

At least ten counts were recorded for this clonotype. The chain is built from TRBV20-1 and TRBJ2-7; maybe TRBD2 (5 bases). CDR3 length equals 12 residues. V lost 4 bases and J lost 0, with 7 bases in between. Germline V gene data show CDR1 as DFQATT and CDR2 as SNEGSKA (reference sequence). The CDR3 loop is CSANRDSYEQYF. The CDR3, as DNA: TGCAGTGCTAACCGGGACTCCTACGAGCAGTACTTC.

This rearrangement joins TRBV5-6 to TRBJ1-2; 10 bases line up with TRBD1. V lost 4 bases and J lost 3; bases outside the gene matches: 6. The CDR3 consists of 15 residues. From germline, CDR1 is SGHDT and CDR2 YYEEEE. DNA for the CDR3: TGTGCCAGCAGCGGGACAGGGGCCAATCACTATGGCTACACCTTC. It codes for CASSGTGANHYGYTF.

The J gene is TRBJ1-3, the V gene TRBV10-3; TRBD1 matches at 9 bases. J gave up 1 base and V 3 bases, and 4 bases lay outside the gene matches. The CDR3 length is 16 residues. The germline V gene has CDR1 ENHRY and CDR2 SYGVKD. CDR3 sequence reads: CAISDYDRGSGNTIYF. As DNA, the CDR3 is TGTGCCATCAGTGACTATGACAGGGGGTCTGGAAACACCATATATTTT.

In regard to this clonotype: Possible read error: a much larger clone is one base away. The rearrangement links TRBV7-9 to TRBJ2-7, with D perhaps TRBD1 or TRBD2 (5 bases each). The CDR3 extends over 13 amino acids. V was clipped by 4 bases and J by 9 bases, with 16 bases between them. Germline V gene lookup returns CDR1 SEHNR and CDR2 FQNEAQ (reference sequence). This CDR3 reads CASSSEGSGGQYF. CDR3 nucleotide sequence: TGTGCCAGCAGCTCTGAGGGGTCCGGCGGGCAGTACTTC.

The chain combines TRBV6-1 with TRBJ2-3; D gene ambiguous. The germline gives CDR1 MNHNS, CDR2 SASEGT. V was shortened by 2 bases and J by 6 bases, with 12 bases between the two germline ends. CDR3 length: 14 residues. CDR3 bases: TGTGCCAGCAGTGAATCGGTATATATCGATACGCAGTATTTT. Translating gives CASSESVYIDTQYF.

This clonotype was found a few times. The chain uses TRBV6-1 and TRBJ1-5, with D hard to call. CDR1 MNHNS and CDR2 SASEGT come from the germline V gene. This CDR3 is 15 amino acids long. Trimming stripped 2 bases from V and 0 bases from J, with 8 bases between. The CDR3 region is CASSERGNSNQPQHF. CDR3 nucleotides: TGTGCCAGCAGTGAACGGGGAAATAGCAATCAGCCCCAGCATTTT.

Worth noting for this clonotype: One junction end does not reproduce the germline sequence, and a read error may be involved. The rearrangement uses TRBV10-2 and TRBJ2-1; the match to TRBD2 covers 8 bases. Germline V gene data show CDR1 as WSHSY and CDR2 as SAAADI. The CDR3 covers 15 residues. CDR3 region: CASSESRGGHNERFF. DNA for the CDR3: TGCGCCAGCAGTGAGTCACGGGGGGGCCACAATGAGCGGTTCTTC.

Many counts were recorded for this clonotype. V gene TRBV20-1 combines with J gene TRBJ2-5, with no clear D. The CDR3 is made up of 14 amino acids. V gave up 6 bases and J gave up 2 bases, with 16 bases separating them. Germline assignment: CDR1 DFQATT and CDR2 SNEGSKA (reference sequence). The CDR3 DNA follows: TGCAGTGCCAAGTCGAGAGTAGGTCAAGAGACCCAGTACTTC. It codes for CSAKSRVGQETQYF.

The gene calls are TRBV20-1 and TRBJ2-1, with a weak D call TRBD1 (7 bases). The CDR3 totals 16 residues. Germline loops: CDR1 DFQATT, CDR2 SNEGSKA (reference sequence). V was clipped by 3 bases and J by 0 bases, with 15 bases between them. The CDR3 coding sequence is TGCAGTGCTAGGTTCGCAGGGGGGAGCTCCTACAATGAGCAGTTCTTC. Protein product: CSARFAGGSSYNEQFF.

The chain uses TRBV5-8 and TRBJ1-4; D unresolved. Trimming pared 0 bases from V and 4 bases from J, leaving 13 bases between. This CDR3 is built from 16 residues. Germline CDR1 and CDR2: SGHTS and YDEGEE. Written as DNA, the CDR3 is TGTGCCAGCAGCTTGGCCCGTCCTGATTTTAATGAAAAACTGTTTTTT. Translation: CASSLARPDFNEKLFF.

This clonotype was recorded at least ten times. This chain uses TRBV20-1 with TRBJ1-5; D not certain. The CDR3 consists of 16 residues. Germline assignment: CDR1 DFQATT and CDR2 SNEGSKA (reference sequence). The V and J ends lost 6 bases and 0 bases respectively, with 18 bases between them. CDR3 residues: CSAVRGRVYSNQPQHF. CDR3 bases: TGCAGTGCCGTTCGAGGGAGGGTATATAGCAATCAGCCCCAGCATTTT.